The 4 T cell receptor beta chains presented below share a single source sample, sequenced in a study of blood T cells in healthy people across ages. Through a sample-barcoded 5' primer and a J-beta primer mix, a second PCR was run for roughly 6 to 11 cycles. TCRdb used MiXCR to reprocess the 5' RACE reads, holding one entry per CDR3 protein. The table lists around 1,000,000 distinct CDR3 sequences, less than 25% of them singletons, with about 0.69% in the top ten. These same records also appear under a second study, on T cells of mothers and their children.

Sequencing was carried out using blood. These receptors were taken from a girl aged 2 to 10 in good health.

The chain joins TRBV20-1 to TRBJ1-2; 7 bases are a match to TRBD1. CDR3 length equals 16 residues. The V gene end was trimmed by 5 bases and the J gene end by 0 bases; junction bases not matched to a gene: 12. In germline, CDR1 is DFQATT, CDR2 SNEGSKA (reference sequence). CDR3 nucleotide sequence: TGCAGTGCTCTCATTACTTGGGACAGCCCTAACTATGGCTACACCTTC. It codes for CSALITWDSPNYGYTF.

This clonotype was seen a few times. This rearrangement joins TRBV20-1 to TRBJ2-2; TRBD2 agrees at 10 bases. Trimming cost V 1 base and J 6 bases; bases outside gene matches: 5. The CDR3 consists of 15 residues. CDR1 and CDR2 (germline): DFQATT, SNEGSKA (reference sequence). The CDR3 spells CSARGLAGVAGELFF. The CDR3 DNA sequence: TGCAGTGCTAGAGGGCTAGCGGGAGTGGCCGGGGAGCTGTTTTTT.

This chain connects TRBV7-2 to TRBJ2-5, with 8 bases fitting TRBD2. Trimming took 2 bases from V and 4 from J; bases not matched to a gene: 3. This CDR3 comprises 14 residues. Looked up from germline, CDR1 is SGHTA and CDR2 is FQGNSA. The CDR3 region is CASSLPGLGETQYF. The CDR3 coding sequence is TGTGCCAGCAGCTTACCGGGACTAGGAGAGACCCAGTACTTC.

This clonotype was observed a handful of times. The V and J genes are TRBV20-1 and TRBJ2-4; D uncertain. Looked up from germline, CDR1 is DFQATT and CDR2 is SNEGSKA (reference sequence). The CDR3 totals 13 residues. V was trimmed by 4 bases and J by 0 bases, leaving 7 bases between them. The DNA of the CDR3 is TGCAGTGCTATTTCCGTAGCCAAAAACATTCAGTACTTC. Encoded protein: CSAISVAKNIQYF.